This T cell receptor (beta chain) was sequenced in a study of OX40 agonist ivuxolimab in advanced cancers. Study-wide background: Patients enrolled in dose escalation were diagnosed with hepatocellular carcinoma, melanoma, renal cell or head and neck cancer. Study outcomes and limitations: Low normalized T-cell clonal expansion was also seen in some nonresponders.

Autoimmune disease history or systemic immunosuppression excluded patients. Sequenced by immunoSEQ multiplex PCR; TCRdb stores in-frame clones only, minus some. The profile shows tens of thousands of clones, nearly 90% of them singletons. Remarks on this clone: The target antigen is unknown.

The receptor was isolated from an adult with an advanced solid tumor such as melanoma, head and neck, liver or kidney cancer. Material: CD4+ or CD8+ T cells sorted from blood, obtained in a trial of the OX40 agonist ivuxolimab.

CDR3 DNA: TGTGCCATCAGCCCGGGACAGGCATACTCTGGGGCCAACGTCCTGACTTTC. Translating gives CAISPGQAYSGANVLTF. This rearrangement joins TRBV10-3 to TRBJ2-6; 8 nucleotides match TRBD1. CDR3 length: 17 amino acids. With V trimmed by 6 bases and J by 0 bases, 7 bases remained unmatched. CDR1 and CDR2 from the germline V gene are ENHRY and SYGVKD.